Listed here are 26 T cell receptor beta chains from one sample, sequenced in a study of tumour-infiltrating T cells in Burkitt lymphoma. Method: immunoSEQ multiplex PCR; TCRdb's copy keeps in-frame clones and lacks some. The data show around 50,000 clones, approximately 31% seen once. Material for sequencing was tumor tissue. The origin of the receptors is a human donor with Burkitt lymphoma.

The chain employs TRBV5-1 and TRBJ2-1, with 9 bases fitting TRBD2. J was trimmed by 8 bases and V by 9 bases; bases with no gene match: 18. The V gene's germline CDR1 is SGHRS and CDR2 YFSETQ. The CDR3 extends over 16 amino acids. The CDR3 DNA reads TGCGCCACTATAGAGGGAGCTAGCGGGGTTTCGGATGAGCAGTTCTTC. Translating it yields CATIEGASGVSDEQFF.

The V call is TRBV7-2, the J call TRBJ2-7; no reliable D call. The CDR3 is 14 amino acids. Between the trimmed V and J ends, which lost 2 bases and 3 bases, there was a span of 11 bases. Per germline, CDR1 SGHTA and CDR2 FQGNSA. The CDR3, as DNA: TGTGCCAGCAGCTTACGGTTAGGGTTCTACGAGCAGTACTTC. It yields the protein CASSLRLGFYEQYF. Full variable domain (missing parts from reference TRBV7-2 and TRBJ2-7): GAGVSQSPSNKVTEKGKDVELRCDPISGHTALYWYRQSLGQGLEFLIYFQGNSAPDKSGLPSDRFSAERTGGSVSTLTIQRTQQEDSAVYLCASSLRLGFYEQYFGPGTRLTVT.

The J gene is TRBJ1-4, the V gene TRBV15; D call uncertain. The V end was cut by 5 bases, the J end by 0 bases, with 19 bases between. Germline lookup yields CDR1 LNHNV and CDR2 YYDKDF (reference sequence). The CDR3 is made up of 18 amino acids. Here the CDR3 DNA reads TGTGCCACCAGCTCGAACTATGGGCAGACTTCAACTAATGAAAAACTGTTTTTT. Its translation: CATSSNYGQTSTNEKLFF.

The chain carries TRBV5-1 and TRBJ2-3; a weak D match, TRBD1 (6 bases). The length of the CDR3 is 16 residues. CDR1 SGHRS and CDR2 YFSETQ come from the germline V gene. The V gene lost 4 bases and the J gene lost 6 bases, with 21 bases spanning the gap. The CDR3 protein is CASSRKPDRRVDTQYF. The CDR3 region has the DNA TGCGCCAGCAGCCGAAAACCTGACAGGCGGGTGGATACGCAGTATTTT.

This clone was detected only a few times. The V and J genes are TRBV4-3 and TRBJ2-7, with TRBD1 identical over 9 bases. This CDR3 comprises 17 residues. The ends lost 1 base at V and 3 bases at J; junction bases unmatched: 10. Germline CDR1 and CDR2: LGHNA and YSLEER. The chain's CDR3 is CASSQGSSGQGRYEQYF. The CDR3 DNA reads TGCGCCAGCAGCCAAGGATCCTCGGGACAGGGCCGCTACGAGCAGTACTTC.

The chain is built from TRBV6-6 and TRBJ1-1; D uncertain. Trimming took 5 bases from V and 5 from J, leaving 3 bases between them. The CDR3 covers 10 residues. Germline V lookup: CDR1 MNHNY, CDR2 SVGAGI (reference sequence). Here the CDR3 DNA reads TGTGCCAGCAGTACTACTGAAGCTTTCTTT. Amino acids: CASSTTEAFF.

This clone was counted only a few times. The genes are TRBV29-1 and TRBJ2-7; 9 bases are a match to TRBD1. Trimming took 7 bases from V and 0 from J; bases not matched to a gene: 7. Germline assignment: CDR1 SQVTM and CDR2 ANQGSEA. The CDR3 has 14 residues. The CDR3 sequence: CSGPPGQGSYEQYF. CDR3 sequence (DNA): TGCAGCGGCCCCCCGGGACAGGGCTCCTACGAGCAGTACTTC.

CDR3 sequence (DNA): TGTGCCAGCAGTTACGATTTCCGGACCGTGAACACTGAAGCTTTCTTT. Translating gives CASSYDFRTVNTEAFF. This chain uses TRBV6-5 with TRBJ1-1; D gene uncertain. In germline, CDR1 is MNHEY, CDR2 SVGAGI. The CDR3 contains 16 residues. The ends were cut back, 2 bases at V and 0 bases at J, with 13 bases in the middle.

Notes on this clone: The DNA is omitted, as the CDR3 cannot be located on it reliably, and the CDR3 follows TCRdb's listing. The chain links TRBV21-1 to TRBJ2-3; TRBD1 is the table's D call and was not checked against the DNA. TRBV21-1 is given as a pseudogene. With termini counted, the CDR3 has 16 amino acids. CDR3 sequence reads: CASSKVRARVADTQYF.

The chain is built from TRBV6-5 and TRBJ1-2; no firm D call. V lost 2 bases and J lost 3, with 7 bases in between. The CDR3 runs to 13 residues. Per germline, CDR1 MNHEY and CDR2 SVGAGI. The CDR3 spells CASSYAPDYGYTF. The DNA for the CDR3 is TGTGCCAGCAGTTACGCACCTGACTATGGCTACACCTTC.

This clone was seen a handful of times. The chain uses TRBV2 and TRBJ2-7; 9 nucleotides agree with TRBD1. V was pared by 2 bases and J by 10 bases, with 15 bases of the junction left unmatched. The CDR3 sequence is 16 residues long. CDR1 and CDR2 (germline): SNHLY, FYNNEI. This CDR3 is CASSEYGGQGGSRQYF. For the CDR3, the DNA is TGTGCCAGCAGTGAATACGGGGGACAGGGCGGGTCGAGACAGTACTTC.

V and J are TRBV7-2 and TRBJ2-7, with a tentative D call TRBD2 (7 bases). This CDR3 is built from 14 residues. Trimming shortened V by 7 bases and J by 7 bases, and 20 bases separated the two germline ends. Germline CDR1 is SGHTA and CDR2 is FQGNSA. CDR3: CASTSAGATGEQYF. In DNA form, the CDR3 reads TGTGCCAGCACTAGCGCGGGGGCCACCGGGGAGCAGTACTTC. The variable domain in full, with the rest retrieved from reference TRBV7-2 and TRBJ2-7, is GAGVSQSPSNKVTEKGKDVELRCDPISGHTALYWYRQSLGQGLEFLIYFQGNSAPDKSGLPSDRFSAERTGGSVSTLTIQRTQQEDSAVYLCASTSAGATGEQYFGPGTRLTVT.

This clone was seen only a few times. V is TRBV7-2 and J is TRBJ2-3; possibly TRBD2 for D (5 bases). In germline, CDR1 is SGHTA, CDR2 FQGNSA. V was pared by 1 base and J by 5 bases, with 13 bases between. The CDR3 sequence is 15 residues long. The CDR3 DNA sequence: TGTGCCAGCAGCTTAGGGGCTGCGGGCCGAGATACGCAGTATTTT. Its protein is CASSLGAAGRDTQYF.

There are a few counts of this clone. The chain links TRBV5-6 to TRBJ1-5, with 7 bases that match TRBD1. Per germline, CDR1 SGHDT and CDR2 YYEEEE. Unmatched junction bases numbered 11, after V lost 4 bases and J lost 4 bases. The CDR3 sequence is 16 residues long. This CDR3 reads CASSGPGQPRNQPQHF. CDR3 coding DNA: TGTGCCAGCAGCGGACCGGGACAGCCAAGAAATCAGCCCCAGCATTTT. The full variable domain, completed using reference TRBV5-6 and TRBJ1-5, is DAGVTQSPTHLIKTRGQQVTLRCSPKSGHDTVSWYQQALGQGPQFIFQYYEEEERQRGNFPDRFSGHQFPNYSSELNVNALLLGDSALYLCASSGPGQPRNQPQHFGDGTRLSIL.

This chain links TRBV11-3 with TRBJ1-6, with D unresolved. V was clipped by 3 bases and J by 2 bases, with 5 bases between them. There are 14 residues in the CDR3. Germline CDR1 SGHNT, CDR2 YENEEA. This CDR3 is CASSLKPYNSPLHF. CDR3 sequence (DNA): TGTGCCAGCAGCTTGAAACCCTATAATTCACCCCTCCACTTT. Supplemented by reference TRBV11-3 and TRBJ1-6, the full variable domain reads EAGVVQSPRYKIIEKKQPVAFWCNPISGHNTLYWYLQNLGQGPELLIRYENEEAVDDSQLPKDRFSAERLKGVDSTLKIQPAELGDSAVYLCASSLKPYNSPLHFGNGTRLTVT.

The chain joins TRBV5-1 to TRBJ1-3, with 10 bases lining up with TRBD1. The CDR3 extends over 16 amino acids. In germline, CDR1 is SGHRS, CDR2 YFSETQ. V was pared by 3 bases and J by 1 base, with 4 bases of the junction left unmatched. The CDR3 loop is CASSWGDRGSGNTIYF. The CDR3 nucleotides read TGCGCCAGCAGCTGGGGGGACAGGGGATCTGGAAACACCATATATTTT.

The V gene is TRBV9, the J gene TRBJ2-2; 8 nucleotides align to TRBD2. This CDR3 region has 16 residues. In germline, CDR1 is SGDLS, CDR2 YYNGEE. The ends lost 4 bases at V and 0 bases at J; junction bases unmatched: 5. In DNA form, the CDR3 reads TGTGCCAGCAGCTTCCTGGGACTAGCGAACACCGGGGAGCTGTTTTTT. This translates into CASSFLGLANTGELFF.

This CDR3 reads CASSFSGGKAYEQYF. CDR3 nucleotides: TGTGCCAGCAGCTTTAGCGGGGGGAAGGCCTACGAGCAGTACTTC. The V and J genes are TRBV7-2 and TRBJ2-7; 10 nucleotides match TRBD2. CDR3 length equals 15 residues. CDR1 is SGHTA, CDR2 FQGNSA, per germline. V gave up 3 bases and J gave up 2 bases; unmatched junction bases: 4.

The rearrangement uses TRBV7-2 and TRBJ2-1; tentative D call: TRBD1 (9 bases). CDR1 and CDR2 (germline): SGHTA, FQGNSA. The length of the CDR3 is 15 residues. Trimming removed 4 bases from V and 6 bases from J, with 16 bases in between. CDR3 protein: CASSSRGGQGNEQFF. CDR3 DNA: TGTGCCAGCAGCTCCCGGGGGGGACAGGGCAATGAGCAGTTCTTC. The full variable domain, rest sourced from reference TRBV7-2 and TRBJ2-1, is GAGVSQSPSNKVTEKGKDVELRCDPISGHTALYWYRQSLGQGLEFLIYFQGNSAPDKSGLPSDRFSAERTGGSVSTLTIQRTQQEDSAVYLCASSSRGGQGNEQFFGPGTRLTVL.

J is TRBJ2-5 and V is TRBV19, with D unresolved. Deletions cut 4 bases from V and 5 bases from J, with 14 bases between. The CDR3 is 14 amino acids. Germline V gives CDR1 LNHDA, CDR2 SQIVND (reference sequence). CDR3 sequence (DNA): TGTGCCAGTAGTACCCGAGGTAGAAGGGAGACCCAGTACTTC. Its translation: CASSTRGRRETQYF.

This clone was recorded a few times. The chain joins TRBV5-1 to TRBJ1-2; a weak D match, TRBD1 (5 bases). The germline V and J ends were trimmed by 3 bases and 3 bases, with 18 bases remaining between them. This CDR3 comprises 16 residues. Looked up from germline, CDR1 is SGHRS and CDR2 is YFSETQ. CDR3 in amino acids: CASSSDVTGKYYGYTF. The CDR3 nucleotides read TGCGCCAGCAGCTCAGATGTAACAGGCAAATACTATGGCTACACCTTC.

A few counts support this clone. This chain joins TRBV19 and TRBJ2-1, with D maybe TRBD1 (5 bases). This CDR3 comprises 13 residues. Germline values: CDR1 LNHDA, CDR2 SQIVND (reference sequence). Trimming cost V 4 bases and J 4 bases, with 8 bases left between them. CDR3 sequence reads: CASSTTEYNEQFF. The CDR3 DNA is TGTGCCAGTAGTACGACAGAGTACAATGAGCAGTTCTTC. Drawing the rest from reference TRBV19 and TRBJ2-1, the complete variable domain is DGGITQSPKYLFRKEGQNVTLSCEQNLNHDAMYWYRQDPGQGLRLIYYSQIVNDFQKGDIAEGYSVSREKKESFPLTVTSAQKNPTAFYLCASSTTEYNEQFFGPGTRLTVL.

V is TRBV28 and J is TRBJ2-6, with 8 bases matching TRBD1. CDR1 MDHEN and CDR2 SYDVKM come from the germline V gene. J gave up 0 bases and V 5 bases, and 9 bases lay outside the gene matches. The CDR3 totals 18 residues. The CDR3 region is CASSGGTGVFSGANVLTF. The CDR3 DNA is TGTGCCAGCAGTGGAGGGACAGGAGTCTTCTCTGGGGCCAACGTCCTGACTTTC.

J is TRBJ2-7 and V is TRBV18, with 7 nucleotides matching TRBD1. V was pared by 4 bases and J by 3 bases, with 9 bases of the junction left unmatched. CDR1 and CDR2 (germline): KGHSH, LQKENI. The CDR3 spans 15 residues. Here the CDR3 reads CASSLPGAGGYEQYF. Here the CDR3 DNA reads TGTGCCAGCTCACTCCCCGGGGCAGGGGGCTACGAGCAGTACTTC.

The chain has TRBV7-2 and TRBJ2-2, with 12 positions matching TRBD2. The ends lost 5 bases at V and 7 bases at J; junction bases unmatched: 11. The CDR3 extends over 17 amino acids. Per the germline V gene, CDR1 is SGHTA and CDR2 is FQGNSA. The CDR3 loop is CASSPLRTSGVHGELFF. The CDR3 bases are TGTGCCAGCAGCCCTCTGAGGACTAGCGGGGTTCACGGGGAGCTGTTTTTT.

This clone turned up a few times. The gene calls are TRBV5-1 and TRBJ2-7, with D tentatively TRBD2 (6 bases). CDR3 size: 16 residues. Germline loops: CDR1 SGHRS, CDR2 YFSETQ. Trimming took off 4 bases at V and 3 bases at J, with 20 bases between the two ends. Here the CDR3 DNA reads TGCGCCAGCAGCCGGGCGCCTGGGGACGGGAGCTACGAGCAGTACTTC. Translated: CASSRAPGDGSYEQYF. The full variable domain, its missing parts supplied by reference TRBV5-1 and TRBJ2-7, is KAGVTQTPRYLIKTRGQQVTLSCSPISGHRSVSWYQQTPGQGLQFLFEYFSETQRNKGNFPGRFSGRQFSNSRSEMNVSTLELGDSALYLCASSRAPGDGSYEQYFGPGTRLTVT.